This T cell receptor beta chain was found in a study of cytomegalovirus exposure and HLA in healthy donors. Study conclusions and caveats: Later work found that TCR association rates differed between HLA loci; DRB1 had the most and HLA-C the fewest.

Amplification used 60 Vbeta primers and 13 Jbeta primers. The repertoire was sequenced with immunoSEQ multiplex PCR; TCRdb's copy has only in-frame clones and lacks some. Among under 200,000 clones listed, 82% were seen once. Details on this clone: The antigen remains unidentified.

Germline V gene sequence: CDR1 KGHSH, CDR2 LQKENI. CDR3 size: 14 residues. V lost 6 bases and J 4 bases, leaving 14 bases between the germline ends. Sequencing was performed on PBMCs. This TCR was sampled from a man over 45 in good health and CMV-seropositive. V is TRBV18 and J is TRBJ2-3, with D possibly being TRBD2 (7 bases). DNA of the CDR3: TGTGCCAGCTCCACAGGCGGGGGCCCAGATACGCAGTATTTT. It encodes CASSTGGGPDTQYF.